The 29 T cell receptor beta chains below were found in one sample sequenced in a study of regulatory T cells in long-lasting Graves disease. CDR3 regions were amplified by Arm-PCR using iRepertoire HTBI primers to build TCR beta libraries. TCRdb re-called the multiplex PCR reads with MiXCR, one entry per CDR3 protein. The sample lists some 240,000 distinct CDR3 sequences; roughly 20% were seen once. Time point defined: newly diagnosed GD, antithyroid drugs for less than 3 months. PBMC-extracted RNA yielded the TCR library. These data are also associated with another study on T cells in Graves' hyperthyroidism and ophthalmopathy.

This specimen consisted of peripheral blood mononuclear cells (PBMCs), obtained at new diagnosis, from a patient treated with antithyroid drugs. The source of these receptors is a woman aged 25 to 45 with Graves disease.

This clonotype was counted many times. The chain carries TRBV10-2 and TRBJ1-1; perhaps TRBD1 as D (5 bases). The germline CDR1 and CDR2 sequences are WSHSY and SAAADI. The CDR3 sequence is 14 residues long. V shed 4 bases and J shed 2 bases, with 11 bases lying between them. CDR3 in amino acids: CASSVRGANTEAFF. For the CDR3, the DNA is TGCGCCAGCAGTGTTAGGGGAGCAAACACTGAAGCTTTCTTT.

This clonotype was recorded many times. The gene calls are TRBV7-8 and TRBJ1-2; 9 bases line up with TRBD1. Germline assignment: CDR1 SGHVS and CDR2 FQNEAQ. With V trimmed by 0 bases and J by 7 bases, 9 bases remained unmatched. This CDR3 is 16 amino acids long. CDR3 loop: CASSLARGQGSGGYTF. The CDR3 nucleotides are TGTGCCAGCAGCTTAGCGAGGGGACAGGGAAGTGGTGGCTACACCTTC.

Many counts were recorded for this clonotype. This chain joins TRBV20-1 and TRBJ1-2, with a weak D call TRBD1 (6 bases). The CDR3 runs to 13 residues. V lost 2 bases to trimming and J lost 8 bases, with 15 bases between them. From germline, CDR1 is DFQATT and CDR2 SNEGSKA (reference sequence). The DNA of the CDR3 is TGCAGTGCTAGATTGGACAGATTCGGCGGCTACACCTTC. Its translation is CSARLDRFGGYTF.

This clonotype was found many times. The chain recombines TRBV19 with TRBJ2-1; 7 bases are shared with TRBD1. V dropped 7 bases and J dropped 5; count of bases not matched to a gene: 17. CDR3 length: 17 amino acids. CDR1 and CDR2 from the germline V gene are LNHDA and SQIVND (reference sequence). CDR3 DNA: TGTGCCAGTAACGGTTTAACAAGGGGACAGCCAAACAATGAGCAGTTCTTC. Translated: CASNGLTRGQPNNEQFF.

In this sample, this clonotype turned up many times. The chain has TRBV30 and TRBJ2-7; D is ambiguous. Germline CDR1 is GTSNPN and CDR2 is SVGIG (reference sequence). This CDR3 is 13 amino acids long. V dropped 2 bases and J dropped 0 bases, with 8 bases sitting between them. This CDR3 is CAWSLDRSYEQYF. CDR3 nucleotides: TGTGCCTGGAGTTTGGACCGCTCCTACGAGCAGTACTTC.

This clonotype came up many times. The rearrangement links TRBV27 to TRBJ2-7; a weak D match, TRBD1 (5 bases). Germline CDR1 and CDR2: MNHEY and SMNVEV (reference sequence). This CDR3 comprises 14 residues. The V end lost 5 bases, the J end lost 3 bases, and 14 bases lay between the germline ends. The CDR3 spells CASSTRVGGYEQYF. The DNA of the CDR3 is TGTGCCAGCAGTACCAGGGTTGGCGGCTACGAGCAGTACTTC.

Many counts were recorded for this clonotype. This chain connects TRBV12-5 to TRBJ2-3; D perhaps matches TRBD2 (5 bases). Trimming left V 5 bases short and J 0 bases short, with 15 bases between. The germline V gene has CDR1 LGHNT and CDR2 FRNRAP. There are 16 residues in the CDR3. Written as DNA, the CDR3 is TGTGCTAGTGGTCTGGGAGCGAGCGGTAGCACAGATACGCAGTATTTT. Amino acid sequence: CASGLGASGSTDTQYF.

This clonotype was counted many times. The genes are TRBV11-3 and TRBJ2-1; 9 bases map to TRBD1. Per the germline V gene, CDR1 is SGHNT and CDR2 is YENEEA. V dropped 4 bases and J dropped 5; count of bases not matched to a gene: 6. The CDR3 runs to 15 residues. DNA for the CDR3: TGTGCCAGCAGCTCCCGGGACAGGGCTAACAATGAGCAGTTCTTC. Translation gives CASSSRDRANNEQFF.

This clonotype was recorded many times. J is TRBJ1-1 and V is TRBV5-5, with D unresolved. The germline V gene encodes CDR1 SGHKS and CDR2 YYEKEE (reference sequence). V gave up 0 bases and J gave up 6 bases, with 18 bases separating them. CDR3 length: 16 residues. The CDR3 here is CASSLVALPGVSEAFF. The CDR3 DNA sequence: TGTGCCAGCAGCTTGGTGGCCTTACCGGGAGTCTCTGAAGCTTTCTTT. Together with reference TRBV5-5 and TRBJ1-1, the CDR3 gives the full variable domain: DAGVTQSPTHLIKTRGQQVTLRCSPISGHKSVSWYQQVLGQGPQFIFQYYEKEERGRGNFPDRFSARQFPNYSSELNVNALLLGDSALYLCASSLVALPGVSEAFFGQGTRLTVV.

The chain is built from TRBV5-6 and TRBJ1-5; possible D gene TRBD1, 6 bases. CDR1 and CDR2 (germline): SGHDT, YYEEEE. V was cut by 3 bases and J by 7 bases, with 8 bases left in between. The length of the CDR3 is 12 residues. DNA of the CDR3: TGTGCCAGCAGCTACAGGGACCAGCCCCAGCATTTT. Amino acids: CASSYRDQPQHF. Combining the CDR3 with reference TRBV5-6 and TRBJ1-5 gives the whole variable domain DAGVTQSPTHLIKTRGQQVTLRCSPKSGHDTVSWYQQALGQGPQFIFQYYEEEERQRGNFPDRFSGHQFPNYSSELNVNALLLGDSALYLCASSYRDQPQHFGDGTRLSIL.

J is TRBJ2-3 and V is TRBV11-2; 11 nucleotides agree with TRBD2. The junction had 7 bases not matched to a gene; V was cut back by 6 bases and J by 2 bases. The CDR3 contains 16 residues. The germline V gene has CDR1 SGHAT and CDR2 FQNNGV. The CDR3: CASRPGTSGATDTQYF. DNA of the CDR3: TGTGCCAGCAGACCCGGGACTAGCGGAGCCACAGATACGCAGTATTTT.

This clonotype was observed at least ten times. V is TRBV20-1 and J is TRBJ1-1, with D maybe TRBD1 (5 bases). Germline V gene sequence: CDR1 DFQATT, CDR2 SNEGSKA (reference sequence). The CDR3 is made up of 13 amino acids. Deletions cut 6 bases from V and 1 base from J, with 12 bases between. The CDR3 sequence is CSAVWGRNTEAFF. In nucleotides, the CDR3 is TGCAGTGCCGTTTGGGGCCGGAACACTGAAGCTTTCTTT.

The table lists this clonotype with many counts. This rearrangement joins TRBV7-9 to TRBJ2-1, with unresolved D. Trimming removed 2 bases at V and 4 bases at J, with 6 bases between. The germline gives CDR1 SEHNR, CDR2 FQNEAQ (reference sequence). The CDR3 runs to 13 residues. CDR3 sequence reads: CASSLTSYNEQFF. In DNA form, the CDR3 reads TGTGCCAGCAGCTTAACCAGTTACAATGAGCAGTTCTTC.

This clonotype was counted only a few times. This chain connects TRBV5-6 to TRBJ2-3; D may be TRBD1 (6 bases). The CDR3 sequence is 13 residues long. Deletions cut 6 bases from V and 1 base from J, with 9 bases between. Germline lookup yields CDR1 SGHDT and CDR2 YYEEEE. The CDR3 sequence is CASTWTGTDTQYF. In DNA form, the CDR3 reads TGTGCCAGCACTTGGACAGGCACAGATACGCAGTATTTT.

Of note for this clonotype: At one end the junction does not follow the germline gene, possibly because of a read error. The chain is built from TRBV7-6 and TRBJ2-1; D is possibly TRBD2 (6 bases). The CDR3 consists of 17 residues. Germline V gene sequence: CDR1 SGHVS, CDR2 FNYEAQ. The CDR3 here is CASSSSGGTASYDEQFF. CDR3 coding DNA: TGTGCCAGCAGCTCATCCGGCGGGACGGCTTCCTACGATGAGCAGTTCTTC.

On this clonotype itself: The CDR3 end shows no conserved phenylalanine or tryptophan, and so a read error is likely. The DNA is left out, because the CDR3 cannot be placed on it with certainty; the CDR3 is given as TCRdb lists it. CDR3 amino acids: CASSEDRVRTEAFL. The chain has TRBV6-1 and TRBJ1-1; the D segment call TRBD1 is taken from the table without a DNA check. With termini counted, the CDR3 has 14 amino acids. From germline, CDR1 is MNHNS and CDR2 SASEGT.

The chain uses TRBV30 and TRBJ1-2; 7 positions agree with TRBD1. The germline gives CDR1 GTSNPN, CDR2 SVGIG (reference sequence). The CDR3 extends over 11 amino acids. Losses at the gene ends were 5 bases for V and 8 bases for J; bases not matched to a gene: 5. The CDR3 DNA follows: TGTGCCTGGGGCAGGGGGGGGGGCTACACCTTC. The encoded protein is CAWGRGGGYTF.

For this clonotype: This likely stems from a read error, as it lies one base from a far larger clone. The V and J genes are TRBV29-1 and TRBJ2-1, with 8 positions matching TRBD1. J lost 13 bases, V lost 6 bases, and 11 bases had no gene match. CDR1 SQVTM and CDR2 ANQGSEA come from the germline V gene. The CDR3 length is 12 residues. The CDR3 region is CSVARGQETQFF. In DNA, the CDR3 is TGCAGCGTCGCCAGGGGGCAAGAGACCCAGTTCTTC.

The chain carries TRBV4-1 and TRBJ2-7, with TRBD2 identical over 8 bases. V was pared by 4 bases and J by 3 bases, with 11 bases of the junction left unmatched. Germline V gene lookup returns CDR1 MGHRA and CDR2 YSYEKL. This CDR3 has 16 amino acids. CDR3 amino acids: CASSLGTRAGVYEQYF. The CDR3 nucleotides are TGCGCCAGCAGCCTCGGGACTAGAGCGGGAGTCTACGAGCAGTACTTC.

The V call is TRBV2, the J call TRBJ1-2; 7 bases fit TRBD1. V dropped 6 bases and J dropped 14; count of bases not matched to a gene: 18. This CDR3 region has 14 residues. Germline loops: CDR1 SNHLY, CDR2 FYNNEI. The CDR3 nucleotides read TGTGCCAGCAGGATGACAGGGATCGATTATGGCCATACCTTC. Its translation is CASRMTGIDYGHTF.

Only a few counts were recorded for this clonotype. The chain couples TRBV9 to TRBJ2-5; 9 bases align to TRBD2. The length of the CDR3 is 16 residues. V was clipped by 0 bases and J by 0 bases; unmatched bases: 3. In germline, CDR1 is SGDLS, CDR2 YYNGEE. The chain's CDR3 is CASSVGSGGNQETQYF. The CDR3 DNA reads TGTGCCAGCAGCGTAGGGAGCGGGGGGAACCAAGAGACCCAGTACTTC.

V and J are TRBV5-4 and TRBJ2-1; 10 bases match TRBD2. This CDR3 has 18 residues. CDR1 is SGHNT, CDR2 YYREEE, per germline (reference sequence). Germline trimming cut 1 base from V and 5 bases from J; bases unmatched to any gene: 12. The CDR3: CASSLTGASGGRHNEQFF. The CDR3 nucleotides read TGTGCCAGCAGCTTGACGGGAGCTAGCGGGGGCCGGCACAATGAGCAGTTCTTC.

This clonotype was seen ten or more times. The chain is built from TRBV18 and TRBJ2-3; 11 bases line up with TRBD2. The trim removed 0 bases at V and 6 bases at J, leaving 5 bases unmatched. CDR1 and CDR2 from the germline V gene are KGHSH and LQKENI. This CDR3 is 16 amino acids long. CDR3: CASSPPIAGGPDTQYF. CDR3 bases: TGTGCCAGCTCACCACCAATAGCGGGAGGGCCGGATACGCAGTATTTT. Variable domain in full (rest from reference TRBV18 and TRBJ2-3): NAGVMQNPRHLVRRRGQEARLRCSPMKGHSHVYWYRQLPEEGLKFMVYLQKENIIDESGMPKERFSAEFPKEGPSILRIQQVVRGDSAAYFCASSPPIAGGPDTQYFGPGTRLTVL.

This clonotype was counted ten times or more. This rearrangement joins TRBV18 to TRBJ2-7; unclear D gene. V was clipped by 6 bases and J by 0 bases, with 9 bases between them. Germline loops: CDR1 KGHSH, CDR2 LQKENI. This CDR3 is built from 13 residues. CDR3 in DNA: TGTGCCAGCTCCACACAGTCCTCCTACGAGCAGTACTTC. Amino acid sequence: CASSTQSSYEQYF.

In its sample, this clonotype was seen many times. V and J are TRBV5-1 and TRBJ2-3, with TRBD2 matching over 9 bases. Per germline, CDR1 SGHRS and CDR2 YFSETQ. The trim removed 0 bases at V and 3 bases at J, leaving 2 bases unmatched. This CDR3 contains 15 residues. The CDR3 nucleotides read TGCGCCAGCAGCTTGGTTAGCGGGAGAACAGATACGCAGTATTTT. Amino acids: CASSLVSGRTDTQYF. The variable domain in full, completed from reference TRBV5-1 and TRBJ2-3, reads KAGVTQTPRYLIKTRGQQVTLSCSPISGHRSVSWYQQTPGQGLQFLFEYFSETQRNKGNFPGRFSGRQFSNSRSEMNVSTLELGDSALYLCASSLVSGRTDTQYFGPGTRLTVL.

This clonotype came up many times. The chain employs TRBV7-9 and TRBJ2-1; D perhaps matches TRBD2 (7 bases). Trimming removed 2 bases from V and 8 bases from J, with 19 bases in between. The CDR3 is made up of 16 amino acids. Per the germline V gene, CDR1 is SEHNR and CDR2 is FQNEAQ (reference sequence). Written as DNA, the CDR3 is TGTGCCAGCAGCTTACCGAGAGCTCAGGGGAGGGATGAGCAGTTCTTC. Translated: CASSLPRAQGRDEQFF.

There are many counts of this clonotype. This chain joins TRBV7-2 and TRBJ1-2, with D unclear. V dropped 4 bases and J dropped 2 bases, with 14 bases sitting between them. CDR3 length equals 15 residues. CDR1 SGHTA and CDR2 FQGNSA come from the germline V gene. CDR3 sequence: CASSSARTLNYGYTF. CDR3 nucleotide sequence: TGTGCCAGCAGCTCAGCCCGCACACTAAACTATGGCTACACCTTC. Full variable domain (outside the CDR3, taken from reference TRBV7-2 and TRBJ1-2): GAGVSQSPSNKVTEKGKDVELRCDPISGHTALYWYRQSLGQGLEFLIYFQGNSAPDKSGLPSDRFSAERTGGSVSTLTIQRTQQEDSAVYLCASSSARTLNYGYTFGSGTRLTVV.

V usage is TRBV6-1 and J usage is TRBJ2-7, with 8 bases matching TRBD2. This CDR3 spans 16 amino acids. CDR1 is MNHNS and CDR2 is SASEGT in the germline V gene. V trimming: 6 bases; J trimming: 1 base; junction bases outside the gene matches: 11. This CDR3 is CASRGGGSGLSYEQYF. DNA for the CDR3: TGTGCCAGCAGGGGCGGGGGGTCGGGCCTTTCCTACGAGCAGTACTTC.

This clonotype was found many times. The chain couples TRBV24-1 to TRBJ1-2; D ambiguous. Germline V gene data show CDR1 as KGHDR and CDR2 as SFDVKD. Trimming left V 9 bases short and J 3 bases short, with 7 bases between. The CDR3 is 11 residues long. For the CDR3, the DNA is TGTGCCACCTATGCGGACTATGGCTACACCTTC. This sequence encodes CATYADYGYTF.